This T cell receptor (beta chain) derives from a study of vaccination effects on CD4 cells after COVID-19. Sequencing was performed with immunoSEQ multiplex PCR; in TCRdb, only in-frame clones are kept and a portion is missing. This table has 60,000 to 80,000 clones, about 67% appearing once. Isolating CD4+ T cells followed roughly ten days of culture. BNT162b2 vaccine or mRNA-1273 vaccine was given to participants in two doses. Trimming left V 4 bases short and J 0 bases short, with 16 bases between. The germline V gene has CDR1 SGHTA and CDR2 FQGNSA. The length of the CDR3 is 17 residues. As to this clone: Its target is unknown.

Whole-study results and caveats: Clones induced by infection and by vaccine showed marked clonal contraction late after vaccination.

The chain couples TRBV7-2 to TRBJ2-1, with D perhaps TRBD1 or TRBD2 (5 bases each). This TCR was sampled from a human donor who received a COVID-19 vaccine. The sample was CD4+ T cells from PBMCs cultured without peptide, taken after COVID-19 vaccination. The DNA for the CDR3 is TGTGCCAGCAGCTGGGAGCAGGGATTAAGCTCCTACAATGAGCAGTTCTTC. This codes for CASSWEQGLSSYNEQFF.